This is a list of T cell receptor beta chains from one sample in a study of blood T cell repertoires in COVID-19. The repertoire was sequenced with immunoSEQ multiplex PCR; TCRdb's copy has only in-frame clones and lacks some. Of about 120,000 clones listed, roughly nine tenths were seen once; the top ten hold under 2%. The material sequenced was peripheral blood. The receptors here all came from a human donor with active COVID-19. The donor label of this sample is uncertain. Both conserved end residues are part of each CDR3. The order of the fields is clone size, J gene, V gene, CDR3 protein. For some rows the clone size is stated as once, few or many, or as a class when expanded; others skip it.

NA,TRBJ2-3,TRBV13,CASSLGATGGADTQYF
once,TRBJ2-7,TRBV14,CASSQGQGVYEQYF
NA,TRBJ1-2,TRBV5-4,CASSLGAGTRGGYTF
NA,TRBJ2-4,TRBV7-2,CASSFRDPGQQNIQYF
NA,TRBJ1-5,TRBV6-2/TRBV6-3,CASSYFASQGRDQPQHF
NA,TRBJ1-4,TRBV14,CASSQGTGLREKLFF
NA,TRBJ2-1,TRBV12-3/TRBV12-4,CASSQTIVEQFF
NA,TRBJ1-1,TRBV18,CASSTGLQGGGEAFF
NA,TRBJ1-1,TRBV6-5,CASSGTGGKTEAFF
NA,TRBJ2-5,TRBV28,CASSPGTEETQYF
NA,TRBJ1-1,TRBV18,CASSPPTGTPNTEAFF
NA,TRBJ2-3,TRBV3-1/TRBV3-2,CASSQVLAGRTSTDTQYF
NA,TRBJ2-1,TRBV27,CASSLPGNEQFF
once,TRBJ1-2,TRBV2,CASSEVNYGYTF
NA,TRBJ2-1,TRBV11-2,CASSPTSGGAWVDEQFF
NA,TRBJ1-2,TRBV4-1,CASRSRDGWGGNYGYTF
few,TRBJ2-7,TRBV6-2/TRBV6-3,CASSLTAGGEQYF
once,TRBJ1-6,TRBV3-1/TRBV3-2,CASSQGHQGYNSPLHF
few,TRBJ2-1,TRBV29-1,CSVEPPIGNEQFF
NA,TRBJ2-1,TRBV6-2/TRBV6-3,CASSYIGDGEQFF
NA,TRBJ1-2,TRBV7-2,CASSLYQNYGYTF
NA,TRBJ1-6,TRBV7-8,CASRRTDSSYNSPLHF
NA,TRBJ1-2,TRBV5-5,CASSLGTGSNYGYTF
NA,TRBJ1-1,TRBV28,CASRGDRGRDTEAFF
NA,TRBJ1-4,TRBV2,CASNRAGEKLFF
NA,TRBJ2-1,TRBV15,CATSRDLPSGGYNEQFF
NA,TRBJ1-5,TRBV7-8,CASSHGGNQPQHF
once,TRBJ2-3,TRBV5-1,CASSSPEGTSTDTQYF
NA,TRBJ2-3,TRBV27,CASPLASGTGCTDTQYF
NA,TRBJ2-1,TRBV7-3,CASSPGRGRNEQFF